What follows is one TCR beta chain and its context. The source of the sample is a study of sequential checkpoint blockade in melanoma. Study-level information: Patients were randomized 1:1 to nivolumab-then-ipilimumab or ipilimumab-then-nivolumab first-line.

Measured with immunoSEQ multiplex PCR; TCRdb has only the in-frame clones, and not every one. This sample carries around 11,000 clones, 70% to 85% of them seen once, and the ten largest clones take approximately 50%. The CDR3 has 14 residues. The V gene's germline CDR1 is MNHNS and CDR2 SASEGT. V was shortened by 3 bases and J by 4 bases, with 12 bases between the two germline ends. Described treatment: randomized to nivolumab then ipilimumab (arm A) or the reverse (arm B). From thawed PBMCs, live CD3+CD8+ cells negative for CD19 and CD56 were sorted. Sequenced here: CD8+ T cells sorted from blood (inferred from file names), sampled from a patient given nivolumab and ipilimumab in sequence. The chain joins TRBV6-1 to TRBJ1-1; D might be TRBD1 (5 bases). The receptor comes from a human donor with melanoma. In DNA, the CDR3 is TGTGCCAGCAGTGACGGCAGGGTGAGCACTGAAGCTTTCTTT. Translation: CASSDGRVSTEAFF.